This T cell receptor (beta chain) comes out of a study of blood T cell repertoires in COVID-19. CDR1 and CDR2 from the germline V gene are SSHAT and FNYEAQ (reference sequence). CDR3 length equals 15 residues. V was clipped by 5 bases and J by 8 bases; unmatched bases: 9. In the original analysis: Scientists estimated how many nucleated cells there were by amplifying reference gene primers. Sequencing was performed with immunoSEQ multiplex PCR; in TCRdb, only in-frame clones are kept and a portion is missing. V and J calls and clone size follow that table, whereas D and trimming were derived from the DNA. The data contain under 200,000 clones, 86% of them singletons.

The V and J genes are TRBV7-7 and TRBJ2-1; 10 bases fit TRBD2. Sample: peripheral blood. The sequence derives from a man between 65 and 79 years old with acute or convalescent COVID-19. CDR3 nucleotides: TGTGCCAGCAGCGCGCGTAGCGGGGGGCCCGATGAGCAGTTCTTC. Protein sequence: CASSARSGGPDEQFF. The entire variable domain, with the rest obtained from reference TRBV7-7 and TRBJ2-1, is as follows: GAGVSQSPRYKVTKRGQDVTLRCDPISSHATLYWYQQALGQGPEFLTYFNYEAQPDKSGLPSDRFSAERPEGSISTLTIQRTEQRDSAMYRCASSARSGGPDEQFFGPGTRLTVL.